Shown below are 10 T cell receptor beta chains from a single sample sequenced in a study of identical twins' blood T cells. Each CDR3 protein is one row after TCRdb ran MiXCR on the 5' RACE reads. The sample has roughly 380,000 distinct CDR3 sequences; approximately 30% are singletons. Sequencing was done on a sample of PBMCs. The receptors stem from a woman aged 18 to 55 in good health.

This clonotype occurred many times. The chain couples TRBV20-1 to TRBJ2-2; tentatively, D is TRBD1 (5 bases). The CDR3 covers 14 residues. Germline CDR1 DFQATT, CDR2 SNEGSKA (reference sequence). Trimming removed 6 bases from V and 1 base from J, with 12 bases in between. CDR3 protein: CSAPLQGNTGELFF. The CDR3 DNA reads TGCAGTGCCCCGCTGCAGGGGAACACCGGGGAGCTGTTTTTT.

About this clonotype: This may stem from a read error, because a much larger clone lies one nucleotide away. CDR3 residues: CSARVCLPEYNEQFF. The DNA of the CDR3 is TGCAGTGCTAGGGTATGCCTCCCCGAATACAATGAGCAGTTCTTC. This rearrangement joins TRBV20-1 to TRBJ2-1; no reliable D call. CDR3 size: 15 residues. The germline V and J ends were trimmed by 3 bases and 4 bases, with 16 bases remaining between them. Per the germline V gene, CDR1 is DFQATT and CDR2 is SNEGSKA (reference sequence).

V is TRBV28 and J is TRBJ1-2; 7 bases fit TRBD1. Per the germline V gene, CDR1 is MDHEN and CDR2 is SYDVKM. This CDR3 contains 12 residues. After removal of 9 bases from V and 2 bases from J, the junction contained 3 bases not matched to a gene. The CDR3 coding sequence is TGTGCCAGTACAGGGGTGAACTATGGCTACACCTTC. This encodes CASTGVNYGYTF.

V gene TRBV7-9 combines with J gene TRBJ1-2; possible D gene TRBD1, 5 bases. The germline V gene has CDR1 SEHNR and CDR2 FQNEAQ (reference sequence). V shed 5 bases and J shed 8 bases, with 18 bases lying between them. The CDR3 runs 14 residues. The CDR3 is CASSAVGGAYGYTF. The CDR3 bases are TGTGCCAGCAGCGCGGTAGGAGGGGCGTACGGCTACACCTTC.

The V and J genes are TRBV5-4 and TRBJ2-1; TRBD2 is a possible D gene (5 bases). This CDR3 contains 15 residues. In germline, CDR1 is SGHNT, CDR2 YYREEE (reference sequence). Trimming took off 0 bases at V and 6 bases at J, with 13 bases between the two ends. This CDR3 reads CASSLDPAVGNEQFF. CDR3 nucleotide sequence: TGTGCCAGCAGCTTGGACCCAGCGGTTGGCAATGAGCAGTTCTTC.

This clonotype was counted between two and nine times. The CDR3 DNA follows: TGTGCCAGTCGTGGGTGGGAGACCCAGTACTTC. Protein: CASRGWETQYF. J is TRBJ2-5 and V is TRBV2; D is undetermined. This CDR3 contains 11 residues. The germline V gene encodes CDR1 SNHLY and CDR2 FYNNEI. The ends were cut back, 9 bases at V and 5 bases at J, with 10 bases in the middle. Supplemented by reference TRBV2 and TRBJ2-5, the full variable domain reads EPEVTQTPSHQVTQMGQEVILRCVPISNHLYFYWYRQILGQKVEFLVSFYNNEISEKSEIFDDQFSVERPDGSNFTLKIRSTKLEDSAMYFCASRGWETQYFGPGTRLLVL.

The rearrangement links TRBV2 to TRBJ1-2, with unresolved D. The V gene lost 5 bases and the J gene lost 2 bases, with 18 bases spanning the gap. CDR3 size: 16 residues. Germline CDR1 and CDR2: SNHLY and FYNNEI. The CDR3 region is CASSPRKGRENYGYTF. In nucleotides, the CDR3 is TGTGCCAGCAGTCCCCGCAAGGGCAGAGAGAACTATGGCTACACCTTC.

As regards this clonotype: This may come from a read error, since a much larger clone is one base off. The V and J genes are TRBV5-1 and TRBJ1-4; D is unclear. The CDR3 spans 16 residues. Germline V lookup: CDR1 SGHRS, CDR2 YFSETQ. CDR3 amino acids: CSSSLGTEWRNEKLFF. The CDR3 coding sequence is TGCTCCAGCAGCTTGGGTACAGAATGGCGTAATGAAAAACTGTTTTTT.

This clonotype was counted only a few times. Because the CDR3 is missing its conserved closing phenylalanine or tryptophan, this is likely a read error. The rearrangement links TRBV10-3 to TRBJ2-3; 9 bases are a match to TRBD2. CDR3 size: 15 residues. The trim removed 7 bases at V and 2 bases at J, leaving 7 bases unmatched. Germline loops: CDR1 ENHRY, CDR2 SYGVKD. In DNA, the CDR3 is TGTGCCATCACCCGGACTAGCGAGACCACAGATACGCAGTATTCT. This gives the protein CAITRTSETTDTQYS.

The genes are TRBV20-1 and TRBJ2-5, with D perhaps matching TRBD2 (6 bases). Between the trimmed V and J ends, which lost 5 bases and 4 bases, there was a span of 11 bases. Per the germline V gene, CDR1 is DFQATT and CDR2 is SNEGSKA (reference sequence). The length of the CDR3 is 12 residues. The CDR3 here is CSAARGGETQYF. The CDR3 DNA reads TGCAGTGCTGCCCGGGGAGGAGAGACCCAGTACTTC.